This TCR beta chain derives from a study of cytomegalovirus exposure and HLA in healthy donors. The wider study: Most donors, 80% to 90% of 350 to 450 genotyped, fell in the Caucasian-associated ancestry cluster. Regarding the study as a whole: Reportedly, HLA-A and HLA-B alleles of most subjects were accurately predicted from TCR beta.

A multiplex PCR was run with 60 Vbeta primers and 13 Jbeta primers. Sequencing was performed with immunoSEQ multiplex PCR; in TCRdb, only in-frame clones are kept and a portion is missing. The sample table includes some 70,000 clones. On this clone: No antigen is known for it.

J gave up 7 bases and V 4 bases, and 9 bases lay outside the gene matches. This CDR3 is built from 13 residues. Germline CDR1 GTSNPN, CDR2 SVGIG (reference sequence). The gene calls are TRBV30 and TRBJ1-1, with 7 positions matching TRBD1. This TCR came from a man aged 35 to 55 in good health and CMV-seronegative. Source material: PBMCs. For the CDR3, the DNA is TGTGCCTGGAACAAAGGGGGCTGGAGTGAAGCTTTCTTT. Its protein is CAWNKGGWSEAFF.